Sequencing of this T cell receptor beta chain was carried out in a study of early T cells in non-severe SARS-CoV-2 infection. Study background: Bulk RNA taken from unsorted whole blood was sequenced, leaving chains unpaired. General study results and limits: Clonotype matching in VDJdb favored anti-spike CD8 responses and did not capture private and CD4 specificities.

Unique molecular identifiers were affixed to single, distinct cDNA molecules. TCRdb reprocessed the 5' RACE reads with MiXCR, giving one entry per CDR3 protein. The sample yields tens of thousands of distinct CDR3 sequences, around 9% seen once. This clonotype was counted a few times. What it recognizes is unknown. The CDR3 length is 13 residues. Germline CDR1 is DFQATT and CDR2 is SNEGSKA (reference sequence). The receptor's source is an adult who was a healthcare worker with PCR-confirmed SARS-CoV-2 infection or an uninfected control (not recorded which). The chain recombines TRBV20-1 with TRBJ2-1; D could derive from TRBD1 or TRBD2 (5 bases each). Sequenced input: whole blood. The CDR3 here is CRAGRTRGYEQFF. CDR3 DNA: TGCAGAGCCGGTCGGACACGGGGCTATGAGCAGTTCTTC.